The clone carrying this TCR beta chain was recorded many times. Its cognate antigen is unknown. The sample comes from a study of T cells in Graves' hyperthyroidism and ophthalmopathy. Losses at the gene ends were 6 bases for V and 3 bases for J; bases not matched to a gene: 7. The CDR3 covers 14 residues. Clinical symptoms, serum thyroxine and TRAb, thyroid ultrasound and orbital computed tomography together formed the diagnostic basis. Before ophthalmopathy appeared, progressors gave blood at initial hyperthyroidism diagnosis. Study observations and caveats: A model built on 13 V-J features separated ophthalmopathy from stable hyperthyroidism.

The CDR3 regions of TCR beta were amplified from RNA transcripts. The TCR CDR3 was amplified in a first-round RT-PCR using the HTBI primer set. TCRdb passed the multiplex PCR reads through MiXCR, listing each CDR3 protein once. The sample includes about 250,000 distinct CDR3 sequences, over 12% seen only once; the top ten take more than 30%. This receptor was identified in a woman aged 45-59 years with Graves' hyperthyroidism that later progressed to Graves' ophthalmopathy. Sequenced: blood. The chain combines TRBV12-3 or TRBV12-4 with TRBJ2-5; 7 bases map to TRBD1. CDR3 bases: TGTGCCAGCAGCCTCGGACAGGCCGAAGAGACCCAGTACTTC. Its translation is CASSLGQAEETQYF.